This T cell receptor beta chain was sequenced for a study of T cells in Graves' hyperthyroidism and ophthalmopathy. Findings and caveats of the study: Most expanded thyroid clonotypes above 0.001 recurred in blood.

The germline V gene has CDR1 SGHAT and CDR2 FQDESV (reference sequence). After removal of 5 bases from V and 0 bases from J, the junction contained 9 bases not matched to a gene. The CDR3 runs to 18 residues. Amplification targeted TCR beta CDR3 regions from RNA transcripts. The HTBI set primed first-round TCR CDR3 RT-PCR. Each CDR3 protein is one row after TCRdb ran MiXCR on the multiplex PCR reads. This table has roughly 510,000 distinct CDR3 sequences, under 25% appearing once. About this clonotype: The antigen is undetermined.

The chain employs TRBV11-1 and TRBJ2-6; 8 bases map to TRBD2. Specimen: blood. The clonotype was recovered from a man between 18 and 35 years old with Graves' hyperthyroidism. CDR3 in DNA: TGTGCCAGCAGCCCCGGGGGGGACGGCCACTCTGGGGCCAACGTCCTGACTTTC. Translating gives CASSPGGDGHSGANVLTF. The full variable domain, completed using reference TRBV11-1 and TRBJ2-6, is EAEVAQSPRYKITEKSQAVAFWCDPISGHATLYWYRQILGQGPELLVQFQDESVVDDSQLPKDRFSAERLKGVDSTLKIQPAELGDSAMYLCASSPGGDGHSGANVLTFGAGSRLTVL.